This T cell receptor (beta chain) was captured by sequencing in a study of prognosis after radiotherapy for stage I lung cancer. Whole-study results and caveats: Before stereotactic body radiation therapy the median unique TCR clone count was around 10,000, and afterwards it fell to more than 5,500.

This clonotype was recorded many times. Its antigen remains unknown. Collection of peripheral blood, in a volume of roughly 5.9 milliliters, was performed at each of two time points. From genomic DNA, two-round multiplex PCR was used to amplify TCR beta CDR3. Primers targeting each individual TRBV and TRBJ gene were applied in first-round PCR. In TCRdb, the multiplex PCR reads were re-called with MiXCR into one record per CDR3 protein. The table has 30,000 to 40,000 distinct CDR3 sequences, 30% to 35% seen once. Deletions cut 2 bases from V and 8 bases from J, with 21 bases between. This CDR3 is 17 amino acids long. CDR1 and CDR2 from the germline V gene are SEHNR and FQNEAQ (reference sequence).

The material was PBMCs, obtained before or after stereotactic body radiation therapy (not recorded which). The sequence was collected from a donor at least 50 years old with non-small cell lung cancer. The rearrangement links TRBV7-9 to TRBJ1-4; tentative D call: TRBD1 (6 bases). DNA of the CDR3: TGTGCCAGCAGCTTAAGGGCCGGGACACTAAGCGGGGAAAAACTGTTTTTT. Translating it yields CASSLRAGTLSGEKLFF.